Listed here is a single T cell receptor beta chain. The data derive from a study of T cell responses to AZD1222 COVID-19 vaccine. Germline V gene sequence: CDR1 SGHNT, CDR2 YYREEE (reference sequence). V gave up 0 bases and J gave up 3 bases; unmatched junction bases: 2. This CDR3 is built from 15 residues. This table comes from immunoSEQ multiplex PCR, and its TCRdb copy is limited to in-frame clones, with some not included. The table lists 28,000 or so clones, 88% of them singletons. Pooling covered second doses at about 4 or about 12 weeks. This sequence was found in an adult who received the AZD1222 COVID-19 vaccine. The sequencing here drew on peripheral blood, taken 28 days after the second AZD1222 dose. The rearrangement uses TRBV5-4 and TRBJ2-7; TRBD2 matches 11 bases. The CDR3 DNA reads as TGTGCCAGCAGCTTGGGACTAGCGGGGAACTACGAGCAGTACTTC. This gives the protein CASSLGLAGNYEQYF.